This T cell receptor beta chain emerged from a study of OX40 agonist ivuxolimab in advanced cancers. The overall study: Dose-escalation cases comprised hepatocellular carcinoma, melanoma, renal cell or head and neck cancer. Study results and caveats: Researchers report that CD8+ T cells had, on average, more expanded clones than CD4+. Clonal expansion by week 6 occurred in CD4+ and CD8+ blood T cells (at 0.1 to 3.0 mg/kg).

The sample holds a few counts of this clone. Its target is not known. Generated by immunoSEQ multiplex PCR, the TCRdb table keeps only in-frame clones and is missing some. The profile shows tens of thousands of clones, about 86% of them singletons. The sequence was obtained from an adult with an advanced solid tumor such as melanoma, head and neck, liver or kidney cancer. Specimen: CD4+ or CD8+ T cells sorted from blood, collected in a trial of the OX40 agonist ivuxolimab.

The CDR3 reads CASSESAENTEAFF. The CDR3 DNA sequence: TGTGCCAGCAGTGAATCGGCGGAGAACACTGAAGCTTTCTTT. The rearrangement joins TRBV6-1 to TRBJ1-1; no definite D call. The CDR3 has 14 amino acids. CDR1 and CDR2 (germline): MNHNS, SASEGT. V lost 2 bases and J 1 base, leaving 8 bases between the germline ends.